The rows below give T cell receptor beta chains drawn from one sample of a study of blood T cell repertoires in COVID-19. The data were produced by immunoSEQ multiplex PCR, yet TCRdb's version contains in-frame clones alone and is incomplete. The sample yields over 150,000 clones, approximately 88% seen once. Sequenced input: peripheral blood. These receptors were taken from a middle-aged woman with COVID-19, enrolled during active disease. The CDR3 runs from the conserved cysteine through the conserved F or W. Fields, in order: J gene, CDR3 length, V gene, clone size, CDR3 protein. Clone size, where shown, is once, few, many, or a class for clones that have expanded.

TRBJ1-2 15 TRBV7-9 . CASSVLQVGVGGYTF
TRBJ2-5 14 TRBV3-1/TRBV3-2 once CASSPSGGGKTQYF
TRBJ2-1 15 TRBV21-1 . CASGLLAGGYNEQFF
TRBJ2-3 12 TRBV10-3 once CAISESSDTQYF
TRBJ2-2 15 TRBV14 once CASLDVSLDTGELFF
TRBJ1-3 17 TRBV11-2 . CASSDLGALWTRNTIYF
TRBJ2-1 14 TRBV28 . CASTWDSAYNEQFF
TRBJ1-4 14 TRBV6-5 . CASRPTGANEKLFF
TRBJ2-1 14 TRBV7-6 . CASSFDRGSSEQFF
TRBJ2-7 15 TRBV5-5 once CASSSTTGKGEEQYF
TRBJ2-7 11 TRBV13 . CASSLNYEQYF
TRBJ2-5 12 TRBV29-1 . CSPTTTGETQYF
TRBJ2-7 13 TRBV27 . CASSRRASYEQYF
TRBJ2-2 13 TRBV6-4 few CASSSGYTGELFF
TRBJ1-1 13 TRBV11-2 once CASSLARNTEAFF
TRBJ2-7 15 TRBV29-1 . CSVFATGKSSYEQYF
TRBJ2-7 16 TRBV5-6 . CASSLGSGTGTYEQYF
TRBJ2-7 14 TRBV7-9 . CASRTGTGPYEQYF
TRBJ2-2 14 TRBV5-1 few CASSLTPNTGELFF
TRBJ1-5 17 TRBV7-6 . CASSHRFGDRGNQPQHF
TRBJ1-6 14 TRBV10-1 . CASSEFGENSPLHF
TRBJ2-1 15 TRBV6-1 . CASSEDLSSYNEQFF